This T cell receptor (beta chain) originates from a study of cytomegalovirus exposure and HLA in healthy donors. The PCR employed 60 Vbeta primers together with 13 Jbeta primers. Measured with immunoSEQ multiplex PCR; TCRdb has only the in-frame clones, and not every one. The data hold around 130,000 clones, with 75% to 85% observed a single time. Overall study findings and caveats: There were some public TCRs occurring in many donors, but most TCR sequences were rare. For most TCR beta V segments, an earlier analysis put the productive rate at about 87% or about 30% of the time.

In the case of this clone: Its antigen is currently unknown. One end of the junction varies from germline; a read error may be responsible.

CDR3 size: 17 residues. Germline V lookup: CDR1 SGHNT, CDR2 YYREEE (reference sequence). The sequenced sample consisted of PBMCs. The sequence came from a man aged 35 to 55 in good health and CMV-seronegative. The chain is built from TRBV5-4 and TRBJ2-3, with 14 nucleotides matching TRBD2. As DNA, the CDR3 is TGTGCCAGCAGCCTGGGACTAGCGGGGGCCTACACAGATGCGCAGTATTTT. Translating gives CASSLGLAGAYTDAQYF.